What follows are 29 T cell receptor beta chains derived from one specimen sequenced in a study of Graves' ophthalmopathy and Graves' hyperthyroidism. Amplified material comprised TCR beta CDR3 regions derived from RNA transcripts. Second-round multiplex PCR came after first-round RT-PCR with HTBI primers. From the multiplex PCR reads, TCRdb called clonotypes with MiXCR, one entry per CDR3 protein. Of about 660,000 distinct CDR3 sequences listed, just over 40% are singletons. Sequencing used peripheral blood. The origin of the receptors is an adult man with Graves' ophthalmopathy.

The chain is built from TRBV2 and TRBJ1-2, with 10 bases lining up with TRBD1. The J segment lost 2 bases and the V segment lost 6 bases, leaving 6 bases of the junction unmatched. Looked up from germline, CDR1 is SNHLY and CDR2 is FYNNEI. This CDR3 has 15 residues. As DNA, the CDR3 is TGTGCCAGCAGGGATAGGACAGGGGGAAACTATGGCTACACCTTC. Its protein is CASRDRTGGNYGYTF.

This clonotype was seen only a few times. V gene TRBV9 combines with J gene TRBJ1-5, with 7 bases matching TRBD1. CDR1 is SGDLS and CDR2 is YYNGEE in the germline V gene. J gave up 6 bases and V 4 bases, and 7 bases lay outside the gene matches. This CDR3 has 14 residues. DNA for the CDR3: TGTGCCAGCAGCCCAAGGACAGGAGTTCAGCCCCAGCATTTT. Its translation: CASSPRTGVQPQHF. The complete variable domain, with remaining parts taken from reference TRBV9 and TRBJ1-5, reads DSGVTQTPKHLITATGQRVTLRCSPRSGDLSVYWYQQSLDQGLQFLIQYYNGEERAKGNILERFSAQQFPDLHSELNLSSLELGDSALYFCASSPRTGVQPQHFGDGTRLSIL.

This clonotype came up many times. The rearrangement uses TRBV12-3 or TRBV12-4 and TRBJ2-7, with a weak D call TRBD1 (5 bases). The V end lost 3 bases, the J end lost 7 bases, and 16 bases lay between the germline ends. CDR3 length equals 14 residues. The CDR3 reads CASSFLQDVGEQYF. The CDR3 DNA follows: TGTGCCAGCAGTTTCCTACAGGACGTGGGTGAGCAGTACTTC.

The rearrangement links TRBV18 to TRBJ2-5; D is uncertain. Trimming removed 4 bases at V and 2 bases at J, with 8 bases between. The CDR3 extends over 13 amino acids. Germline V gene lookup returns CDR1 KGHSH and CDR2 LQKENI. The CDR3 bases are TGTGCCAGCTCACTAGGGAAGCAAGAGACCCAGTACTTC. Its translation is CASSLGKQETQYF.

V and J are TRBV2 and TRBJ2-4; 10 bases match TRBD1. In germline, CDR1 is SNHLY, CDR2 FYNNEI. The CDR3 consists of 12 residues. V trimming: 10 bases; J trimming: 8 bases; junction bases outside the gene matches: 5. CDR3 sequence: CATWDRGDIQYF. The CDR3 DNA reads as TGTGCCACCTGGGACAGGGGAGACATTCAGTACTTC.

This clonotype was recorded once. The chain carries TRBV19 and TRBJ2-5, with a weak D call TRBD1 (6 bases). Trimming removed 3 bases from V and 7 bases from J, with 15 bases in between. In germline, CDR1 is LNHDA, CDR2 SQIVND (reference sequence). CDR3 length: 14 amino acids. The CDR3 coding sequence is TGTGCCAGTAGTATGGGGGCAATTGGGGGGACCCAGTACTTC. Translation: CASSMGAIGGTQYF. The full variable domain, completed using reference TRBV19 and TRBJ2-5, is DGGITQSPKYLFRKEGQNVTLSCEQNLNHDAMYWYRQDPGQGLRLIYYSQIVNDFQKGDIAEGYSVSREKKESFPLTVTSAQKNPTAFYLCASSMGAIGGTQYFGPGTRLLVL.

The chain combines TRBV29-1 with TRBJ1-2, with 8 bases that match TRBD1. The J segment lost 8 bases and the V segment lost 4 bases, leaving 6 bases of the junction unmatched. This CDR3 spans 12 amino acids. The germline gives CDR1 SQVTM, CDR2 ANQGSEA. The CDR3 here is CSVGTGSVGYTF. For the CDR3, the DNA is TGCAGCGTTGGGACAGGGTCCGTCGGCTACACCTTC.

This clonotype was recorded many times. The chain joins TRBV7-6 to TRBJ1-1; possible D gene TRBD1, 5 bases. This CDR3 region has 14 residues. Trimming shortened V by 7 bases and J by 1 base, and 13 bases separated the two germline ends. Germline CDR1 reads SGHVS; CDR2 reads FNYEAQ. The CDR3, as DNA: TGTGCCAGCACCCCATGGGGGGGGAACACTGAAGCTTTCTTT. Translation: CASTPWGGNTEAFF.

Concerning this clonotype: A read error is likely, as this CDR3 ends without the conserved phenylalanine or tryptophan. It is unclear where the CDR3 begins or ends on the DNA, so no DNA is shown, and the CDR3 is as TCRdb lists it. V is TRBV24-1 and J is TRBJ2-5; TRBD1, the table's D call, lacks a check against the DNA. The CDR3 is 11 amino acids in total, end residues counted. Germline V gene sequence: CDR1 KGHDR, CDR2 SFDVKD. The CDR3 protein is CATSGTAERAS.

This clonotype came up many times. The rearrangement joins TRBV20-1 to TRBJ1-2, with 10 bases aligning to TRBD1. The junction had 6 bases not matched to a gene; V was cut back by 7 bases and J by 4 bases. Germline values: CDR1 DFQATT, CDR2 SNEGSKA (reference sequence). This CDR3 region has 13 residues. Written as DNA, the CDR3 is TGCAGTGTTCCGGGACAGGGGAGCTATGGCTACACCTTC. Its translation: CSVPGQGSYGYTF.

This clonotype was picked up a small number of times. The chain has TRBV14 and TRBJ1-3; possible D gene TRBD1, 6 bases. Germline lookup yields CDR1 SGHDN and CDR2 FVKESK. This CDR3 has 17 amino acids. V lost 8 bases to trimming and J lost 2 bases, with 22 bases between them. The DNA for the CDR3 is TGTGCCAGCTCACCTTCGCCTACAGGGACGCCTGGAAACACCATATATTTT. Translation gives CASSPSPTGTPGNTIYF.

This clonotype was counted at least ten times. This chain uses TRBV10-3 with TRBJ2-6, with D unresolved. Per the germline V gene, CDR1 is ENHRY and CDR2 is SYGVKD. V was cut by 10 bases and J by 2 bases, with 15 bases left in between. The CDR3 has 15 amino acids. The DNA of the CDR3 is TGTGCCAGCACCAAAAGGGTAACTGGGGCCAACGTCCTGACTTTC. This codes for CASTKRVTGANVLTF.

This clonotype was detected many times. This chain's CDR3 is CASSSQLAGEGAGELFF. The CDR3 nucleotides read TGTGCCAGCAGCTCGCAACTAGCGGGAGAAGGGGCCGGGGAGCTGTTTTTT. The chain uses TRBV7-3 and TRBJ2-2, with 11 nucleotides matching TRBD2. From germline, CDR1 is SGHTA and CDR2 FQGTGA. This CDR3 contains 17 residues. With 4 bases clipped from V and 6 bases from J, the junction kept 10 bases outside the gene matches.

The V gene is TRBV27, the J gene TRBJ2-5; 9 positions match TRBD2. This CDR3 is built from 16 residues. Germline loops: CDR1 MNHEY, CDR2 SMNVEV (reference sequence). The ends lost 9 bases at V and 2 bases at J; junction bases unmatched: 13. DNA for the CDR3: TGTGCCAGTAGAGGGGAGCTAGCGGGAAGGCAAGAGACCCAGTACTTC. It yields the protein CASRGELAGRQETQYF.

This clonotype was seen a handful of times. The gene calls are TRBV7-9 and TRBJ2-5, with 10 bases that match TRBD2. Looked up from germline, CDR1 is SEHNR and CDR2 is FQNEAQ (reference sequence). This CDR3 is built from 14 residues. J gave up 1 base and V 7 bases, and 3 bases lay outside the gene matches. The CDR3 DNA is TGTGCCAGCAAGTTAGCGGGGGGCCAAGAGACCCAGTACTTC. Translated, it gives CASKLAGGQETQYF.

V gene TRBV7-6 combines with J gene TRBJ2-7; TRBD1 agrees at 8 bases. V lost 6 bases and J lost 7; bases outside the gene matches: 11. This CDR3 contains 14 residues. Germline V gene lookup returns CDR1 SGHVS and CDR2 FNYEAQ. CDR3 DNA: TGTGCCAGCAGTTCCGGGACAGGCTACAATGAGCAGTACTTC. It encodes CASSSGTGYNEQYF.

This clonotype came up many times. The CDR3 here is CASSLLQGDEQYF. The CDR3 coding sequence is TGTGCCAGCAGCTTATTACAGGGGGACGAGCAGTACTTC. The gene calls are TRBV7-2 and TRBJ2-7; TRBD1 matches at 8 bases. The CDR3 has 13 amino acids. The germline V gene encodes CDR1 SGHTA and CDR2 FQGNSA. V lost 2 bases to trimming and J lost 5 bases; unmatched junction nucleotides: 2. Using reference TRBV7-2 and TRBJ2-7 for the parts outside the CDR3, the full variable domain is GAGVSQSPSNKVTEKGKDVELRCDPISGHTALYWYRQSLGQGLEFLIYFQGNSAPDKSGLPSDRFSAERTGGSVSTLTIQRTQQEDSAVYLCASSLLQGDEQYFGPGTRLTVT.

The chain uses TRBV5-4 and TRBJ2-7, with 15 bases that match TRBD2. Germline loops: CDR1 SGHNT, CDR2 YYREEE (reference sequence). The CDR3 has 16 residues. Germline trimming cut 4 bases from V and 1 base from J; bases unmatched to any gene: 3. CDR3 residues: CASSLGTSGGSYEQYF. The CDR3 coding sequence is TGTGCCAGCAGCCTAGGGACTAGCGGGGGGTCCTACGAGCAGTACTTC.

This clonotype was detected ten times or more. The chain combines TRBV7-3 with TRBJ1-1; D possibly corresponds to TRBD1 (5 bases). Trimming cost V 4 bases and J 8 bases, with 14 bases left between them. The CDR3 has 13 amino acids. Germline CDR1 SGHTA, CDR2 FQGTGA. The CDR3 loop reads CASSSQGLGEAFF. DNA of the CDR3: TGTGCCAGCAGCTCCCAGGGCCTCGGCGAAGCTTTCTTT.

The rearrangement links TRBV4-1 to TRBJ1-1; D possibly corresponds to TRBD1 (5 bases). CDR1 is MGHRA, CDR2 YSYEKL, per germline. Trimming took 4 bases from V and 6 from J, leaving 9 bases between them. The CDR3 length is 12 residues. CDR3 coding DNA: TGCGCCAGCAGCCCGGGGCCGGCTGAAGCTTTCTTT. Amino acids: CASSPGPAEAFF.

This clonotype has ten or more counts. The gene calls are TRBV19 and TRBJ2-2, with 9 bases identical to TRBD1. The CDR3 totals 14 residues. V lost 10 bases, J lost 4 bases, and 7 bases stayed unmatched. Germline lookup yields CDR1 LNHDA and CDR2 SQIVND (reference sequence). CDR3 sequence: CATLPGQGTGELFF. CDR3 nucleotides: TGTGCCACGCTACCGGGACAGGGCACCGGGGAGCTGTTTTTT.

In the case of this clonotype: Sequence at one end of the junction differs from germline and may be a read error. The chain couples TRBV5-4 to TRBJ2-7; 7 nucleotides align to TRBD1. The CDR3 length is 11 residues. Looked up from germline, CDR1 is SGHNT and CDR2 is YYREEE (reference sequence). The CDR3 sequence is CASRRTGSVWF. CDR3 coding DNA: TGTGCCAGCAGACGGACAGGATCTGTTTGGTTC.

In its sample, this clonotype was seen many times. V is TRBV7-2 and J is TRBJ2-5; no firm D call. Trimming removed 1 base from V and 4 bases from J, with 13 bases in between. The CDR3 has 15 amino acids. Per the germline V gene, CDR1 is SGHTA and CDR2 is FQGNSA. This chain's CDR3 is CASSLGSQARETQYF. The CDR3 coding sequence is TGTGCCAGCAGCTTAGGTAGCCAGGCGAGAGAGACCCAGTACTTC.

This clonotype was seen many times. The chain is built from TRBV7-9 and TRBJ2-7; 14 bases are shared with TRBD2. With 1 base clipped from V and 1 base from J, the junction kept 3 bases outside the gene matches. This CDR3 has 17 residues. The germline gives CDR1 SEHNR, CDR2 FQNEAQ (reference sequence). CDR3 in DNA: TGTGCCAGCAGCTTAGGACTAGCGGGAGGGCCGTCCTACGAGCAGTACTTC. It yields the protein CASSLGLAGGPSYEQYF.

With regard to this clonotype: An end of the junction does not agree with germline; a read error may underlie this. CDR3 DNA sequence: TGTGCTAGCAGTTCACCCCACGGGACAGGGTTAGAGACCCAGTACTTC. Residues: CASSSPHGTGLETQYF. The chain has TRBV7-7 and TRBJ2-5; 9 bases line up with TRBD1. This CDR3 is built from 16 residues. CDR1 is SSHAT, CDR2 FNYEAQ, per germline (reference sequence).

This clonotype was seen ten or more times. This chain joins TRBV10-3 and TRBJ1-2, with D uncertain. Between the trimmed V and J ends, which lost 6 bases and 4 bases, there was a span of 18 bases. Germline V gene lookup returns CDR1 ENHRY and CDR2 SYGVKD. The CDR3 totals 15 residues. The CDR3 is CAIRVDGPGGYGYTF. Here the CDR3 DNA reads TGTGCCATCAGGGTGGACGGCCCCGGCGGCTATGGCTACACCTTC.

This clonotype has at least ten counts. V usage is TRBV10-3 and J usage is TRBJ2-7; no definite D call. The CDR3 has 14 amino acids. Looked up from germline, CDR1 is ENHRY and CDR2 is SYGVKD. Deletions cut 6 bases from V and 2 bases from J, with 14 bases between. The CDR3 DNA sequence: TGTGCCATCAGCCGGGCACCTGAAACCTACGAGCAGTACTTC. It encodes CAISRAPETYEQYF.

The chain has TRBV10-3 and TRBJ1-2; 10 positions agree with TRBD1. The CDR3 runs 17 residues. After removal of 10 bases from V and 4 bases from J, the junction contained 18 bases not matched to a gene. Germline CDR1 ENHRY, CDR2 SYGVKD. CDR3 sequence: CASSPQTGGVLGYGYTF. The CDR3 nucleotides read TGTGCCAGCAGCCCCCAGACAGGGGGCGTTCTCGGCTATGGCTACACCTTC.

This clonotype was seen a single time. The chain combines TRBV14 with TRBJ2-5; TRBD2 is a possible D gene (5 bases). Between the trimmed V and J ends, which lost 8 bases and 1 base, there was a span of 14 bases. Germline lookup yields CDR1 SGHDN and CDR2 FVKESK. The CDR3 has 14 residues. In nucleotides, the CDR3 is TGTGCCAGCTCACCACCTAGCATCCAAGAGACCCAGTACTTC. Protein sequence: CASSPPSIQETQYF.